This is a list of T cell receptor beta chains from one sample in a study of blood T cell repertoires in COVID-19. Here immunoSEQ multiplex PCR was the method, and the copy in TCRdb shows in-frame clones only, minus some. The data contain under 200,000 clones, just under 90% of them singletons. What was sequenced was peripheral blood. The receptors were gathered from a woman between 65 and 79 years old with COVID-19, enrolled during active disease. The CDR3 runs from the conserved cysteine through the conserved F or W. The D gene is left open where the match is weak. A row's size may be missing; if present it is once, few, many or a size class.

CDR3 | J | D | size | V
CASSRGLTPYEQYF | TRBJ2-7 | NA | NA | TRBV5-1
CASSQDLQGGTNYGYTF | TRBJ1-2 | NA | NA | TRBV4-2
CASSPDRGSETQYF | TRBJ2-5 | NA | NA | TRBV7-2
CASSKTGVAGFTDTQYF | TRBJ2-3 | NA | NA | TRBV19
CASSLTRGELFF | TRBJ2-2 | NA | many | TRBV12-3/TRBV12-4
CASSPATSSYNEQFF | TRBJ2-1 | NA | NA | TRBV7-3
CASSHPGQGTEAFF | TRBJ1-1 | TRBD1 | NA | TRBV4-2
CASSPLEGRTEAFF | TRBJ1-1 | NA | NA | TRBV28
CASSKIKGAPYSNQPQHF | TRBJ1-5 | NA | NA | TRBV21-1
CAWSSWDGGNSPLHF | TRBJ1-6 | NA | NA | TRBV30
CASGRNTEAFF | TRBJ1-1 | NA | NA | TRBV6-5
CASSDRVEAFF | TRBJ1-1 | TRBD1 | NA | TRBV2
CASSQTGGLGTTNEKLFF | TRBJ1-4 | TRBD1 | NA | TRBV6-6
CATSDLKRGAAAGELFF | TRBJ2-2 | TRBD2 | NA | TRBV24-1
CAWSGSGTSGPRYNEQFF | TRBJ2-1 | TRBD2 | NA | TRBV30
CASSPQTGWIANYGYTF | TRBJ1-2 | NA | once | TRBV7-2
CASSLWASGGGRQYF | TRBJ2-7 | TRBD2 | NA | TRBV28
CTSSLHSGGARPEQFF | TRBJ2-1 | NA | NA | TRBV1
CASSEQGSGANSPLHF | TRBJ1-6 | NA | NA | TRBV6-1
CASSPGGVGFQGTEAFF | TRBJ1-1 | NA | NA | TRBV5-1
CASSIRAAGIYGYTF | TRBJ1-2 | NA | NA | TRBV19
CASSARTVAANEQFF | TRBJ2-1 | NA | NA | TRBV9
CASSQDFDTSSGNTIYF | TRBJ1-3 | NA | NA | TRBV3-1/TRBV3-2
CASSYSWGEAQPQHF | TRBJ1-5 | NA | few | TRBV6-6
CASSPQGTNTEAFF | TRBJ1-1 | NA | NA | TRBV6-4
CASSPRTDSFTDTQYF | TRBJ2-3 | NA | NA | TRBV5-1
CASRLTDRSSYEQYF | TRBJ2-7 | NA | NA | TRBV7-2
CASSLARRDQPQHF | TRBJ1-5 | NA | NA | TRBV7-8
CASSPWDRTGGDTQYF | TRBJ2-3 | TRBD1 | NA | TRBV6-2/TRBV6-3
CSVPGTGGFPAPF | TRBJ1-1 | TRBD1 | NA | TRBV29-1
CATSRARGGSYGYTF | TRBJ1-2 | NA | NA | TRBV15
CAWSDYRDQPQHF | TRBJ1-5 | NA | NA | TRBV30
CATKSTNTGELFF | TRBJ2-2 | NA | NA | TRBV28
CASSLAGALSGANVLTF | TRBJ2-6 | NA | NA | TRBV5-1
CASSITGDSYGYTF | TRBJ1-2 | TRBD1 | NA | TRBV19
CASSARVGDGYTF | TRBJ1-2 | NA | NA | TRBV25-1
CASSPPRSSYNSPLHF | TRBJ1-6 | NA | NA | TRBV18